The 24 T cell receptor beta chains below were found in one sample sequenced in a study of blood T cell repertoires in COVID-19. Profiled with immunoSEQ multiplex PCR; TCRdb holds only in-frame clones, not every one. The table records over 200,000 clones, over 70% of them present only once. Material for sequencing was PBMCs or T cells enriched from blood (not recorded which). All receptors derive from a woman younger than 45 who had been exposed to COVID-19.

CDR3 sequence reads: CASSILDSSYNSPLHF. The CDR3 bases are TGTGCCAGTAGTATTCTGGACAGCTCCTATAATTCACCCCTCCACTTT. The chain recombines TRBV19 with TRBJ1-6; a possible D gene is TRBD1 (6 bases). CDR1 and CDR2 (germline): LNHDA, SQIVND (reference sequence). Deletions cut 3 bases from V and 0 bases from J, with 9 bases between. The CDR3 runs 16 residues. The variable domain in full, completed from reference TRBV19 and TRBJ1-6, reads DGGITQSPKYLFRKEGQNVTLSCEQNLNHDAMYWYRQDPGQGLRLIYYSQIVNDFQKGDIAEGYSVSREKKESFPLTVTSAQKNPTAFYLCASSILDSSYNSPLHFGNGTRLTVT.

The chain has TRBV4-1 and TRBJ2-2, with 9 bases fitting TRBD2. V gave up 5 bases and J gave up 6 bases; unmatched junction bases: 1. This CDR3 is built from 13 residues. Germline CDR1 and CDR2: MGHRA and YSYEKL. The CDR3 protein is CASSGGRAGELFF. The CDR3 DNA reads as TGCGCCAGCAGCGGCGGGAGGGCCGGGGAGCTGTTTTTT.

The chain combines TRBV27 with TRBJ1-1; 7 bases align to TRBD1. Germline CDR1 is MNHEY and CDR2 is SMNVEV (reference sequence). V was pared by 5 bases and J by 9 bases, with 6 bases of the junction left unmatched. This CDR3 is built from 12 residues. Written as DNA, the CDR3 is TGTGCCAGCAGTCCTGGGGACAGACAAGCTTTCTTT. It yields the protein CASSPGDRQAFF.

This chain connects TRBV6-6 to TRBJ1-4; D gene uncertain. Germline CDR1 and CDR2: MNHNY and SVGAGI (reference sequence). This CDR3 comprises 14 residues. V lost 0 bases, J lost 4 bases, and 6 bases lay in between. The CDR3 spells CASSYSGSNEKLFF. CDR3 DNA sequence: TGTGCCAGCAGTTACTCTGGGAGTAATGAAAAACTGTTTTTT.

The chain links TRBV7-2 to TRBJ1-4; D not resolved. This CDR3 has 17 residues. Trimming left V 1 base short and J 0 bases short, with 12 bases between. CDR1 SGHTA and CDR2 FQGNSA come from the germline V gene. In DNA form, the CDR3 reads TGTGCCAGCAGCTTAGGGAGCACGAGAGCAACTAATGAAAAACTGTTTTTT. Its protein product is CASSLGSTRATNEKLFF. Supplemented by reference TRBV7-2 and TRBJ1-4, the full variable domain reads GAGVSQSPSNKVTEKGKDVELRCDPISGHTALYWYRQSLGQGLEFLIYFQGNSAPDKSGLPSDRFSAERTGGSVSTLTIQRTQQEDSAVYLCASSLGSTRATNEKLFFGSGTQLSVL.

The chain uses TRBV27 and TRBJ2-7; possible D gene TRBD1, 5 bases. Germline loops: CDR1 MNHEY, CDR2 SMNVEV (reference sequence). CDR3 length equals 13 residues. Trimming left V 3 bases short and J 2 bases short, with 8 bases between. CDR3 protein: CASSFGQAYEQYF. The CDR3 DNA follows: TGTGCCAGCAGTTTTGGACAAGCCTACGAGCAGTACTTC.

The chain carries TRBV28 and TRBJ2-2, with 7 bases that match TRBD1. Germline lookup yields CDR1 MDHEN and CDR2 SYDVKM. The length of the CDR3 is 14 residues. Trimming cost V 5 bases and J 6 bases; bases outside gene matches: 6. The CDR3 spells CASSADRDAGELFF. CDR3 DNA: TGTGCCAGCAGTGCCGACAGGGATGCCGGGGAGCTGTTTTTT.

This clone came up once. The CDR3 loop reads CATSTLAGSGPDTQYF. The CDR3 nucleotides are TGTGCCACCAGCACTTTAGCGGGATCGGGTCCAGATACGCAGTATTTT. The chain recombines TRBV15 with TRBJ2-3; 8 bases are a match to TRBD2. V trimming: 4 bases; J trimming: 4 bases; junction bases outside the gene matches: 10. CDR1 LNHNV and CDR2 YYDKDF come from the germline V gene (reference sequence). This CDR3 comprises 16 residues.

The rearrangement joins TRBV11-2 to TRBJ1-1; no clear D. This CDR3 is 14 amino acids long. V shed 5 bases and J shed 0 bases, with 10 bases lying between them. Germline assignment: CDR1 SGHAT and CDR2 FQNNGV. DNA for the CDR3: TGTGCCAGCAGCCCAATGGTAGTGAACACTGAAGCTTTCTTT. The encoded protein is CASSPMVVNTEAFF.

CDR3 bases: TGTGCCAAGACTCCCCGGGACAACTCTGGAAACACCATATATTTT. This gives the protein CAKTPRDNSGNTIYF. The J gene is TRBJ1-3, the V gene TRBV15; D may be TRBD1 (6 bases). This CDR3 spans 15 amino acids. V lost 10 bases to trimming and J lost 0 bases, with 16 bases between them. In germline, CDR1 is LNHNV, CDR2 YYDKDF (reference sequence).

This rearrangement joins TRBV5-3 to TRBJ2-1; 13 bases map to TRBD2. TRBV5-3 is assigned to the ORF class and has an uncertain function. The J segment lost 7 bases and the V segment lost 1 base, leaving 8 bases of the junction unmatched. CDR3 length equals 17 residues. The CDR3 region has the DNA TGTGCCAGAAGCTTGAGTACCGGGACTAGCGGGGTAAATGAGCAGTTCTTC. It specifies CARSLSTGTSGVNEQFF.

In nucleotides, the CDR3 is TGTGCCAGCAGTTTGGGGCTTTCGAACACCGGGGAGCTGTTTTTT. Protein product: CASSLGLSNTGELFF. This chain uses TRBV28 with TRBJ2-2, with D possibly matching TRBD1 (5 bases). Germline V lookup: CDR1 MDHEN, CDR2 SYDVKM. V lost 3 bases and J 0 bases, leaving 8 bases between the germline ends. The CDR3 is 15 residues long.

DNA of the CDR3: TGTGCCAGCATTCTGGGCGACAGATCGACCGGGGAGCTGTTTTTT. It codes for CASILGDRSTGELFF. This rearrangement joins TRBV28 to TRBJ2-2, with D maybe TRBD1 (5 bases). Trimming took 7 bases from V and 5 from J, leaving 17 bases between them. This CDR3 spans 15 amino acids. The V gene's germline CDR1 is MDHEN and CDR2 SYDVKM.

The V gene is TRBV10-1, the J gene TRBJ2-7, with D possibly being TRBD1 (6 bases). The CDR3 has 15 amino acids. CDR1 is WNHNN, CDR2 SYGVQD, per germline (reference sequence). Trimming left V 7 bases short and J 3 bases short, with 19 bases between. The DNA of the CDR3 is TGCGCCAGCATCCCCGACAGGAAGGGATTCTACGAGCAGTACTTC. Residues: CASIPDRKGFYEQYF.

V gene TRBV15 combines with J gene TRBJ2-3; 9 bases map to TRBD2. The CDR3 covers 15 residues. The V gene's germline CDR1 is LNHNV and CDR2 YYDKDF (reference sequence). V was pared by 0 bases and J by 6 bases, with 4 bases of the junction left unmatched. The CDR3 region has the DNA TGTGCCACCAGCAGAGATAGGCTAGCGGGGGATACGCAGTATTTT. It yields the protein CATSRDRLAGDTQYF.

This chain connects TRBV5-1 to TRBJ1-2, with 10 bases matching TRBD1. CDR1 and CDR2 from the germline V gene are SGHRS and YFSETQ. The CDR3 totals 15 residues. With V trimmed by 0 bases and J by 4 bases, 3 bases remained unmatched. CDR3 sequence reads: CASSLVGQGIYGYTF. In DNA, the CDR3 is TGCGCCAGCAGCTTGGTGGGACAGGGGATCTATGGCTACACCTTC.

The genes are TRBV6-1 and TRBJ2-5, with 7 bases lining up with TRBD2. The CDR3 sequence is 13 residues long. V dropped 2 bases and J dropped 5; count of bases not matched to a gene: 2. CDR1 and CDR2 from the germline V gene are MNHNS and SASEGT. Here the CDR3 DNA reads TGTGCCAGCAGTGAATCGGGGGGTGAGACCCAGTACTTC. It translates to CASSESGGETQYF.

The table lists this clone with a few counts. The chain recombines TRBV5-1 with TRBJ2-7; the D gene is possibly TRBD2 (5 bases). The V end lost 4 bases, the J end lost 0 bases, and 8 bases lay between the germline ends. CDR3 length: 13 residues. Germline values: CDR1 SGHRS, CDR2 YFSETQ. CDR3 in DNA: TGCGCCAGCAGCCCCGGGGACTCCTACGAGCAGTACTTC. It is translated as CASSPGDSYEQYF. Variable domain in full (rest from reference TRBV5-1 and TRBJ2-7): KAGVTQTPRYLIKTRGQQVTLSCSPISGHRSVSWYQQTPGQGLQFLFEYFSETQRNKGNFPGRFSGRQFSNSRSEMNVSTLELGDSALYLCASSPGDSYEQYFGPGTRLTVT.

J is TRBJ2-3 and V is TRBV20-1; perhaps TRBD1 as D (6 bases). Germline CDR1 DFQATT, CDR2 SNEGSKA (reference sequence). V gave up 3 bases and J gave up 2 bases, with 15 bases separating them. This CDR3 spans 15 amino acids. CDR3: CSASLTKGDTDTQYF. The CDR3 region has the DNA TGCAGTGCTAGTTTAACGAAGGGGGACACAGATACGCAGTATTTT.

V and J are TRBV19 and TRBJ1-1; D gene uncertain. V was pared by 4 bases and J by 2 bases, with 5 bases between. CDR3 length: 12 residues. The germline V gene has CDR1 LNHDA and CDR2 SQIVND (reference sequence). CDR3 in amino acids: CASSRSNTEAFF. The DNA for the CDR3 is TGTGCCAGTAGTAGGAGTAACACTGAAGCTTTCTTT.

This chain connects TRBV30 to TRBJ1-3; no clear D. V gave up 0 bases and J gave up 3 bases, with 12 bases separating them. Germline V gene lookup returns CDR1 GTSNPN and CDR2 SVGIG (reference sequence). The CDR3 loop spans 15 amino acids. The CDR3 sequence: CAWSVPGGLGNTIYF. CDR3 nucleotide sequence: TGTGCCTGGAGTGTACCGGGAGGGCTTGGAAACACCATATATTTT. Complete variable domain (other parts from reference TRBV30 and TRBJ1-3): SQTIHQWPATLVQPVGSPLSLECTVEGTSNPNLYWYRQAAGRGLQLLFYSVGIGQISSEVPQNLSASRPQDRQFILSSKKLLLSDSGFYLCAWSVPGGLGNTIYFGEGSWLTVV.

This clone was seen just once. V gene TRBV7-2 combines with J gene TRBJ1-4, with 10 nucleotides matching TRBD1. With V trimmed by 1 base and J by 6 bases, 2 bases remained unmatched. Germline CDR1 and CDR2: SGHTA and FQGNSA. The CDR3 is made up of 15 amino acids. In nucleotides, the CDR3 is TGTGCCAGCAGCTTAGGGGGACAGGGGTATGAAAAACTGTTTTTT. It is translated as CASSLGGQGYEKLFF.

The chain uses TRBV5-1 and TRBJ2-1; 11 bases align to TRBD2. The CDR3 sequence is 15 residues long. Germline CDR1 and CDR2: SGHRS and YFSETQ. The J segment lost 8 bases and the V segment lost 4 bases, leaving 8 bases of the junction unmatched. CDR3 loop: CASSRTSGSFDEQFF. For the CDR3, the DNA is TGCGCCAGCAGCCGGACTAGCGGGTCATTCGATGAGCAGTTCTTC.

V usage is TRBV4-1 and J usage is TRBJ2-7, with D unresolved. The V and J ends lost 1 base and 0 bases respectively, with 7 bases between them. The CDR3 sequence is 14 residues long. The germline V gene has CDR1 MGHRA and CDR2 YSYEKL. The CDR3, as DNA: TGCGCCAGCAGCCAAGTACGCGTCTCCTACGAGCAGTACTTC. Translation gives CASSQVRVSYEQYF.